A single sample gave rise to the 23 T cell receptor beta chains below, sequenced in a study of shared clonotypes between healthy human individuals (dated by TCRdb to 2018 to 2021). Library preparation was by the immunoSEQ multiplex PCR assay. Here the immuneACCESS table is served through TCRdb, limited to in-frame sequences with V and J called. Missing clones are a known gap in these copies; in checked studies unresolved V genes cover under half, and the rest lacks a known reason. This sample holds roughly 2,500,000 clones; 80% to 95% were observed only once. The ten largest make up around 0.4% of the sample. What was sequenced was naive CD4+ T cells from PBMCs. This specimen's cell subset or site label, interpreted: CD45RA+ positively selected. These receptors were obtained from a man younger than 30 in good health. Some clones in this sample may be carry-over from other donors' samples.

The chain employs TRBV11-3 and TRBJ2-1; D uncertain. Trimming took 0 bases from V and 7 from J, leaving 10 bases between them. Germline assignment: CDR1 SGHNT and CDR2 YENEEA. This CDR3 has 14 amino acids. The chain's CDR3 is CASSLDRRFNEQFF. As DNA, the CDR3 is TGTGCCAGCAGCTTAGATAGGCGTTTTAATGAGCAGTTCTTC. Combining the CDR3 with reference TRBV11-3 and TRBJ2-1 gives the whole variable domain EAGVVQSPRYKIIEKKQPVAFWCNPISGHNTLYWYLQNLGQGPELLIRYENEEAVDDSQLPKDRFSAERLKGVDSTLKIQPAELGDSAVYLCASSLDRRFNEQFFGPGTRLTVL.

The V and J genes are TRBV6-5 and TRBJ1-3; D not certain. V was trimmed by 8 bases and J by 2 bases, leaving 10 bases between them. The CDR3 has 13 amino acids. Germline V gene data show CDR1 as MNHEY and CDR2 as SVGAGI. In nucleotides, the CDR3 is TGTGCCAGCCGCGGGGTAACTGGAAACACCATATATTTT. Translating it yields CASRGVTGNTIYF.

This clone was seen a handful of times. This chain links TRBV28 with TRBJ1-3; 11 bases fit TRBD1. J lost 8 bases, V lost 6 bases, and 3 bases had no gene match. The germline CDR1 and CDR2 sequences are MDHEN and SYDVKM. The CDR3 totals 13 residues. CDR3 residues: CASRRDRGDTIYF. DNA for the CDR3: TGTGCCAGCAGGCGGGACAGGGGGGACACCATATATTTT.

This clone was counted between two and nine times. Other nucleotide sequences in the sample specify the same CDR3. The chain carries TRBV27 and TRBJ1-2; 7 bases align to TRBD1. This CDR3 region has 12 residues. Germline assignment: CDR1 MNHEY and CDR2 SMNVEV (reference sequence). Germline trimming cut 6 bases from V and 2 bases from J; bases unmatched to any gene: 0. DNA of the CDR3: TGTGCCAGCAGGACAGGGAACTATGGCTACACCTTC. It translates to CASRTGNYGYTF.

The chain recombines TRBV1 with TRBJ2-1; the table assigns TRBD2, which was not confirmed against the DNA. TRBV1 is a pseudogene locus. The CDR3 spans 16 residues. CDR3: CTSSQDGYLDYNEQFF. The CDR3 region has the DNA TGCACCAGCAGCCAAGATGGGTACCTGGACTATAATGAGCAGTTCTTC.

CDR3 residues: CASRIPNTEAFF. The DNA of the CDR3 is TGTGCCAGCAGAATTCCGAACACTGAAGCTTTCTTT. The V call is TRBV6-6, the J call TRBJ1-1, with D uncertain. In germline, CDR1 is MNHNY, CDR2 SVGAGI (reference sequence). Between the trimmed V and J ends, which lost 6 bases and 1 base, there was a span of 6 bases. This CDR3 comprises 12 residues.

This clone was found once. The chain recombines TRBV28 with TRBJ2-1; the match to TRBD1 covers 9 bases. The germline gives CDR1 MDHEN, CDR2 SYDVKM. V lost 8 bases, J lost 8 bases, and 10 bases stayed unmatched. The CDR3 is made up of 14 amino acids. The DNA for the CDR3 is TGTGCCAGCCTCCTGGGACAGGGAATCCATGAGCAGTTCTTC. Amino acids: CASLLGQGIHEQFF.

V gene TRBV5-4 combines with J gene TRBJ1-1; a possible D gene is TRBD1 (5 bases). This CDR3 is 17 amino acids long. Between the trimmed V and J ends, which lost 3 bases and 2 bases, there was a span of 20 bases. Germline lookup yields CDR1 SGHNT and CDR2 YYREEE (reference sequence). The DNA of the CDR3 is TGTGCCAGCAGCTCCTCCCGTGGTCGGGGCCTTAACACTGAAGCTTTCTTT. It encodes CASSSSRGRGLNTEAFF.

The chain is built from TRBV19 and TRBJ1-3; maybe TRBD1 (6 bases). Germline V lookup: CDR1 LNHDA, CDR2 SQIVND (reference sequence). The CDR3 length is 15 residues. V gave up 3 bases and J gave up 4 bases, with 13 bases separating them. For the CDR3, the DNA is TGTGCCAGTAGTATTTTACAGGGCGGCGGAAACACCATATATTTT. Its translation is CASSILQGGGNTIYF.

This sequence joins TRBV28 and TRBJ2-1, with no clear D. Per germline, CDR1 MDHEN and CDR2 SYDVKM. V was shortened by 6 bases and J by 0 bases, with 12 bases between the two germline ends. The CDR3 contains 15 residues. The CDR3 spells CASRVGSSSYNEQFF. The CDR3 bases are TGTGCCAGCAGAGTCGGGTCGAGCTCCTACAATGAGCAGTTCTTC.

The gene calls are TRBV6-6 and TRBJ1-1, with unresolved D. Trimming stripped 5 bases from V and 6 bases from J, with 13 bases between. The CDR3 spans 13 residues. Germline V lookup: CDR1 MNHNY, CDR2 SVGAGI (reference sequence). The CDR3 loop is CASSPAPPAEAFF. The CDR3 DNA reads as TGTGCCAGCAGTCCGGCCCCACCCGCTGAAGCTTTCTTT.

For this clone: The sample contains more than one DNA sequence encoding this CDR3. The chain carries TRBV7-3 and TRBJ2-3; no reliable D call. The V and J ends lost 5 bases and 0 bases respectively, with 3 bases between them. Germline CDR1 reads SGHTA; CDR2 reads FQGTGA. The CDR3 is 12 amino acids. CDR3 residues: CASSASTDTQYF. In DNA, the CDR3 is TGTGCCAGCAGCGCGAGCACAGATACGCAGTATTTT.

The V gene is TRBV29-1, the J gene TRBJ2-3; 7 nucleotides line up with TRBD2. This CDR3 region has 15 residues. Losses at the gene ends were 6 bases for V and 5 bases for J; bases not matched to a gene: 14. Germline lookup yields CDR1 SQVTM and CDR2 ANQGSEA. The CDR3 DNA follows: TGCAGCGTGAATCTGGGGGGGAGAAGTAGAGATACGCAGTATTTT. Its protein is CSVNLGGRSRDTQYF.

The chain employs TRBV11-3 and TRBJ2-3, with D perhaps TRBD1 (5 bases). Per germline, CDR1 SGHNT and CDR2 YENEEA. The ends were cut back, 5 bases at V and 9 bases at J, with 15 bases in the middle. This CDR3 is built from 13 residues. This CDR3 is CASSPQGFRTQYF. Written as DNA, the CDR3 is TGTGCCAGCAGCCCGCAGGGATTCCGGACGCAGTATTTT.

This clone was recorded only once. This chain links TRBV30 with TRBJ1-2, with D perhaps matching TRBD1 (6 bases). The CDR3 covers 14 residues. Trimming removed 4 bases from V and 5 bases from J, with 17 bases in between. The V gene's germline CDR1 is GTSNPN and CDR2 SVGIG (reference sequence). CDR3 coding DNA: TGTGCCTGGACCTGGGGGGCCTCGGGTTATGGCTACACCTTC. Translated, it gives CAWTWGASGYGYTF.

The chain links TRBV5-1 to TRBJ1-2; TRBD1 matches 8 bases. Germline V CDR1 and CDR2: SGHRS, YFSETQ. The CDR3 is made up of 18 amino acids. The V segment lost 3 bases and the J segment 1 base; nucleotides outside the gene matches: 14. The CDR3 spells CASSSYRTGSTNNYGYTF. CDR3 DNA: TGCGCCAGCAGCTCCTACAGGACAGGGTCCACGAATAACTATGGCTACACCTTC.

On this clone: Other DNA variants within this sample encode the same CDR3. The chain recombines TRBV18 with TRBJ1-1; weak D call: TRBD1 (5 bases). The CDR3 runs 13 residues. The V end lost 6 bases, the J end lost 2 bases, and 10 bases lay between the germline ends. Germline V gives CDR1 KGHSH, CDR2 LQKENI. CDR3 bases: TGTGCCAGCTCGCAGACAGTTAACACTGAAGCTTTCTTT. Protein sequence: CASSQTVNTEAFF.

This chain connects TRBV7-2 to TRBJ2-7; possible D gene TRBD2, 5 bases. The V gene lost 5 bases and the J gene lost 7 bases, with 9 bases spanning the gap. This CDR3 has 11 amino acids. Germline-derived CDR1 and CDR2 are SGHTA and FQGNSA. CDR3 sequence: CASSASGEQYF. The CDR3, as DNA: TGTGCCAGCAGCGCCTCGGGGGAGCAGTACTTC.

V and J are TRBV7-3 and TRBJ1-5; D is possibly TRBD1 (5 bases). CDR3 length: 18 amino acids. The V gene's germline CDR1 is SGHTA and CDR2 FQGTGA. V lost 5 bases to trimming and J lost 0 bases, with 20 bases between them. CDR3 loop: CASSANPGREDSNQPQHF. CDR3 bases: TGTGCCAGCAGCGCGAATCCGGGGCGGGAGGATAGCAATCAGCCCCAGCATTTT.

The chain is built from TRBV29-1 and TRBJ2-5; TRBD2 agrees at 9 bases. The DNA end favors TRBJ2-7, so the J call may be wrong. Germline CDR1 SQVTM, CDR2 ANQGSEA. The CDR3 runs to 12 residues. The CDR3 spells CSAAGGSNEQYF. In DNA, the CDR3 is TGCAGCGCCGCGGGGGGGTCCAACGAGCAGTACTTC.

About this clone itself: Other DNA sequences in the same sample also yield this CDR3. The chain uses TRBV18 and TRBJ2-3, with a weak D call TRBD2 (5 bases). Germline assignment: CDR1 KGHSH and CDR2 LQKENI. With 1 base removed from V and 3 bases from J, the gap between germline ends came to 5 bases. The CDR3 spans 13 residues. CDR3 amino acids: CASSPRGTDTQYF. The CDR3 nucleotides are TGTGCCAGCTCACCACGCGGGACAGATACGCAGTATTTT.

The J gene is TRBJ2-7, the V gene TRBV5-1; 11 bases map to TRBD1. J was trimmed by 6 bases and V by 4 bases; bases with no gene match: 6. Germline-derived CDR1 and CDR2 are SGHRS and YFSETQ. The CDR3 is 14 residues long. The CDR3 reads CASSATGTGGEQYF. The CDR3 DNA sequence: TGCGCCAGCAGCGCAACCGGGACAGGGGGCGAGCAGTACTTC.

This rearrangement joins TRBV2 to TRBJ1-1, with D tentatively TRBD1 (6 bases). Deletions cut 2 bases from V and 1 base from J, with 11 bases between. CDR1 and CDR2 from the germline V gene are SNHLY and FYNNEI. The CDR3 runs 15 residues. CDR3 sequence reads: CASSEWRGGNTEAFF. CDR3 DNA sequence: TGTGCCAGCAGTGAATGGAGAGGGGGGAACACTGAAGCTTTCTTT.